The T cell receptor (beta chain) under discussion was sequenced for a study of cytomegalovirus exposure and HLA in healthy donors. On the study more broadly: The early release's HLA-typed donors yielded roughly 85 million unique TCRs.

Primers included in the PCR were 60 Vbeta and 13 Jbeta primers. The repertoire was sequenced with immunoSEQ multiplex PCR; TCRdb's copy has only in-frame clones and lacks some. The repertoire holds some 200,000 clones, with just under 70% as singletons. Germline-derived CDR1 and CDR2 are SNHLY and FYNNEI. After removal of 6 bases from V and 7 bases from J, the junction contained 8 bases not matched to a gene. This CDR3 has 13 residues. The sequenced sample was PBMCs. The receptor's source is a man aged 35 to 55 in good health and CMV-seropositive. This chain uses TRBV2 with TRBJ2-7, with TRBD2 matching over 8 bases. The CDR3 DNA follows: TGTGCCAGCAGCCCGGGGGGGGGTTGGGAGCAGTACTTC. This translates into CASSPGGGWEQYF. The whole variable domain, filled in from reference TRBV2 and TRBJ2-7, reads EPEVTQTPSHQVTQMGQEVILRCVPISNHLYFYWYRQILGQKVEFLVSFYNNEISEKSEIFDDQFSVERPDGSNFTLKIRSTKLEDSAMYFCASSPGGGWEQYFGPGTRLTVT.